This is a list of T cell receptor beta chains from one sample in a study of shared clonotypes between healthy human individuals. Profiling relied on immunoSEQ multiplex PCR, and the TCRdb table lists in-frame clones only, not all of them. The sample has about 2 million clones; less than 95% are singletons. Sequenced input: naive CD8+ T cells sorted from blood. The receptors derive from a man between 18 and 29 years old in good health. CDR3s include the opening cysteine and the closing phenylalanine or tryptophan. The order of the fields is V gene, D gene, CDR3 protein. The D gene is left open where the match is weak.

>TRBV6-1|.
CASRWDGSYEQYF
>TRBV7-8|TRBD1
CASSPGQGAYTF
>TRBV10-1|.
CASSAVGAGTEAFF
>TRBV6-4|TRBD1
CASSDYRGGGPLHF
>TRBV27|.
CASSLSYGANVLTF
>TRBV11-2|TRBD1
CASSQGDRAYEQYF
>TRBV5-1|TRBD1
CASSWKQGRDAEAFF
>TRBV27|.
CASSPSGGIDEQYF
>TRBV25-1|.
CASSGIPYEQFF
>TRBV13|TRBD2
CASSAAGTSNHEQYF
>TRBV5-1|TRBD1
CASSLAPGQVIYGYTF
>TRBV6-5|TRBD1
CASSYSGWDRSYGYTF
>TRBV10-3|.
CAISSSGRADTEAFF
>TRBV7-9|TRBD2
CASSFPLAGAPYEQYF
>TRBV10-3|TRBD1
CAISEPGTGDNEQFF
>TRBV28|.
CASSRIETVEETQYF
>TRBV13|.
CASSLAGYNEQFF
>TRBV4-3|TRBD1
CASSQIPGTELLEQYF
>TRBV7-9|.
CASSFTGNGETQYF
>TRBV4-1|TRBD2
CASSPWGEGTGELFF
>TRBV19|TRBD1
CASSAGTGGAYEQYF
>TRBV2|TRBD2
CAGSEWASGVYNEQFF
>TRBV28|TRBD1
CASREGQDYEQYF
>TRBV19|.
CASSSRLGLAKNIQYF
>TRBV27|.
CASSLTPGGEQETQYF
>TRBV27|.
CASRARTDYEQYF
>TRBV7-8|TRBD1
CASSPPLGDRENQPQHF
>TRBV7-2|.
CASSQRGEWLADTQYF
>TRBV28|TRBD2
CASSPGTSYEQYF
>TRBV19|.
CASSIGGVTEAFF
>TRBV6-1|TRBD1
CASTFLAGQGSEQYF
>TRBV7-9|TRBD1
CASSPGTGTTDTQYF
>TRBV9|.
CASSVGIGQPQHF
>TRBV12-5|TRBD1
CASGFSVQGAGYEQYF
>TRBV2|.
CASSEAQGGYGYTF
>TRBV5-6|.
CASSLGTGRSTDTQYF
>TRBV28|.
CAYGTNRDSTGELFF
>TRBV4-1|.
CASSHPTDNEQFF
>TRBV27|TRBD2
CASSLSGGRAAGELFF
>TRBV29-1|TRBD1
CSVGDSYEQYF
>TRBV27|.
CASSPGQPTRGTGELFF
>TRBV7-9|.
CASSFGDYEQYF